Sequencing of this T cell receptor beta chain was carried out in a study of regulatory T cells in long-lasting Graves disease. This CDR3 is 13 amino acids long. Deletions cut 0 bases from V and 4 bases from J, with 6 bases between. Looked up from germline, CDR1 is SGHNT and CDR2 is YENEEA. Arm-PCR with iRepertoire HTBI primers amplified the CDR3 regions for these TCR beta libraries. TCRdb reanalysed the multiplex PCR reads using MiXCR and keeps one entry per CDR3 protein. The table shows around 250,000 distinct CDR3 sequences, with 15% to 20% occurring only once. Of note for this clonotype: Its target is not known.

Specified time point: newly diagnosed GD, antithyroid drugs for less than 3 months. Isolated PBMC RNA provided the starting material for the TCR library. Diagnosis followed American Thyroid Association guidelines for Graves' disease. General study results and limits: Those with persistent disease had in common more public clonotypes (roughly 3,000) than new patients (approximately 920).

These data were also reused for a study on T cells in Graves' hyperthyroidism and ophthalmopathy. That source adds: An initial round of RT-PCR targeting the TCR CDR3 relied on the HTBI primer set.

This clonotype was sampled from a young woman with Graves disease. J is TRBJ1-1 and V is TRBV11-3, with D hard to call. The sample consisted of peripheral blood mononuclear cells (PBMCs), taken at new diagnosis, from a patient treated with antithyroid drugs. CDR3 sequence (DNA): TGTGCCAGCAGCTTAGATGGAAGCACTGAAGCTTTCTTT. Protein: CASSLDGSTEAFF.